This is a list of T cell receptor beta chains from one sample in a study of T cells in Graves' hyperthyroidism and ophthalmopathy. MiXCR, applied by TCRdb to the multiplex PCR reads, yields one record per CDR3 protein. The sample gives 300,000 or so distinct CDR3 sequences, about 18% of which show up once; 45% to 55% is in the top ten. Sequencing was done on a sample of blood. The receptor source for this set is a woman between 50 and 59 years old with Graves' hyperthyroidism. Both conserved end residues are part of each CDR3. Fields, in order: clone size, J gene, D gene, V gene, CDR3 protein, CDR3 DNA. A D gene is named only where the DNA matches it firmly. Size is omitted from some rows. Given values are once, few, many or a class for expanded clones.

many TRBJ1-1 . TRBV5-1 CASSLGSAEAFF TGCGCCAGCAGCTTGGGGTCAGCGGAAGCTTTCTTT
many TRBJ1-2 . TRBV28 CASSTTGIGNYGYTF TGTGCCAGCAGTACCACAGGGATTGGTAACTATGGCTACACCTTC
. TRBJ1-6 . TRBV5-4 CASSFGPGLNSPLHF TGTGCCAGCAGCTTCGGACCCGGCCTTAATTCACCCCTCCACTTT
many TRBJ1-1 . TRBV18 CASSPASGRSEAFF TGTGCCAGCTCACCAGCCTCGGGTCGATCTGAAGCTTTCTTT
few TRBJ1-1 . TRBV5-6 CASSSGYGETEAFF TGTGCCAGCAGCTCCGGTTATGGGGAGACTGAAGCTTTCTTT
. TRBJ2-2 TRBD2 TRBV20-1 CSARGPTSGLGELFF TGCAGTGCTAGAGGACCGACTAGCGGGCTCGGGGAGCTGTTTTTT
few TRBJ2-1 TRBD2 TRBV19 CASSPGLAGVVLNNEQFF TGTGCCAGTAGTCCGGGACTAGCGGGAGTTGTGCTTAACAATGAGCAGTTCTTC
. TRBJ2-3 TRBD1 TRBV7-2 CASRLQGGDTDTQYF TGTGCCAGCAGGTTACAGGGGGGAGACACAGATACGCAGTATTTT
few TRBJ2-7 . TRBV18 CASSPSTPYNSYEQYF TGTGCCAGCTCACCATCTACCCCTTATAACTCCTACGAGCAGTACTTC
many TRBJ2-1 TRBD2 TRBV20-1 CSARLAGGRGSNEQFF TGCAGTGCTAGGCTAGCGGGGGGCCGTGGGAGTAATGAGCAGTTCTTC
many TRBJ2-3 . TRBV11-2 CASILDVGFVADTQYF TGTGCCAGCATCCTCGATGTGGGCTTTGTGGCAGATACGCAGTATTTT
. TRBJ1-1 . TRBV20-1 CSARVGGQNTEAFF TGCAGTGCTAGAGTGGGTGGACAGAACACTGAAGCTTTCTTT
. TRBJ1-3 . TRBV30 CAWNQMKSGNTIYF TGTGCCTGGAATCAAATGAAGTCTGGAAACACCATATATTTT
few TRBJ1-2 . TRBV28 CASSSTGEGYTF TGTGCCAGCAGCTCTACGGGGGAAGGCTACACCTTC
few TRBJ1-1 . TRBV2 CASSKRALMNTEAFF TGTGCCAGCAGCAAACGGGCCCTGATGAACACTGAAGCTTTCTTT
. TRBJ1-5 . TRBV19 CASSIGSTGPQHF TGTGCCAGTAGTATAGGGTCCACGGGGCCCCAGCATTTT
many TRBJ1-2 . TRBV2 CATTQTGSNYGYTF TGTGCCACGACCCAGACAGGAAGTAACTATGGCTACACCTTC
many TRBJ2-3 TRBD2 TRBV20-1 CSATAGTSGSLDTQYF TGCAGTGCCACTGCGGGGACTAGCGGGAGTCTTGATACGCAGTATTTT
few TRBJ2-3 . TRBV20-1 CSARDIGSRVDTQYF TGCAGTGCTAGAGATATCGGCTCCCGTGTGGATACGCAGTATTTT
many TRBJ2-7 . TRBV28 CASTRSPMHYYEQYF TGTGCCAGCACCAGGAGTCCGATGCACTACTACGAGCAGTACTTC
. TRBJ2-1 TRBD2 TRBV28 CASSLYSGLGGRVEQFF TGTGCCAGCAGTTTATACTCGGGACTAGGTGGAAGAGTTGAGCAGTTCTTC
few TRBJ1-2 TRBD1 TRBV12-3/TRBV12-4 CASSTPGGNHYGYTF TGTGCCAGCAGTACCCCAGGGGGGAACCACTATGGCTACACCTTC
. TRBJ2-5 TRBD2 TRBV20-1 CSAEGTSGETQYF TGCAGTGCCGAAGGGACTAGCGGGGAGACCCAGTACTTC
. TRBJ2-1 . TRBV4-1 CASSVELDYNEQFF TGCGCCAGCAGCGTCGAGTTAGACTACAATGAGCAGTTCTTC
few TRBJ2-5 . TRBV20-1 CSARARWTKETQYF TGCAGTGCTAGAGCACGGTGGACAAAAGAGACCCAGTACTTC
. TRBJ2-2 . TRBV19 CASSIPRGQGGTGELFF TGTGCCAGTAGTATTCCGAGAGGCCAAGGTGGCACCGGGGAGCTGTTTTTT
many TRBJ1-1 . TRBV6-2/TRBV6-3 CASRAGLQNTEAFF TGTGCCAGCAGGGCCGGGCTCCAGAACACTGAAGCTTTCTTT
many TRBJ2-1 TRBD2 TRBV29-1 CSGTGGPPLYNEQFF TGCAGCGGAACGGGAGGACCCCCCCTCTACAATGAGCAGTTCTTC
. TRBJ1-2 TRBD1 TRBV3-1 CASRGTGLHF TGTGCCAGCAGGGGGACAGGGCTACACTTC
. TRBJ2-5 . TRBV10-3 CAISPRRADQETQYF TGTGCCATCAGCCCGAGGAGGGCGGATCAAGAGACCCAGTACTTC
many TRBJ2-1 . TRBV20-1 CSGMSGSYNEQFF TGCAGTGGGATGTCAGGTAGCTACAATGAGCAGTTCTTC
few TRBJ1-2 TRBD1 TRBV28 CASTEQGRAYGYTF TGTGCCAGCACCGAACAGGGGCGGGCCTATGGCTACACCTTC
few TRBJ1-2 TRBD1 TRBV5-8 CASSLTGTGGWNYGYTF TGTGCCAGCAGCTTGACCGGGACAGGGGGATGGAACTATGGCTACACCTTC
few TRBJ2-3 . TRBV11-2 CASSFVSVGTQYF TGTGCCAGCAGCTTCGTCTCCGTGGGTACGCAGTATTTT
few TRBJ2-5 TRBD2 TRBV5-1 CASSLRGLEETQYF TGCGCCAGCAGCTTAAGAGGACTAGAAGAGACCCAGTACTTC
. TRBJ1-4 . TRBV5-1 CASSPPSEYLFF TGCGCCAGCAGTCCCCCCTCCGAGTATCTGTTTTTT
few TRBJ1-3 . TRBV18 CASSPDISGNTIYF TGTGCCAGCTCACCAGACATTTCTGGAAACACCATATATTTT
few TRBJ2-1 . TRBV6-5 CASSYGQNYNEQFF TGTGCCAGCAGTTACGGGCAAAATTACAATGAGCAGTTCTTC
few TRBJ1-2 . TRBV20-1 CSAQLDAGYGYTF TGCAGTGCTCAACTAGATGCAGGGTACGGCTACACCTTC
many TRBJ1-1 . TRBV3-1 CASSQDMGTGNTEAFF TGTGCCAGCAGCCAAGATATGGGAACAGGTAACACTGAAGCTTTCTTT
many TRBJ2-1 . TRBV27 CASSFRGSSYNEQFF TGTGCCAGCAGTTTCCGGGGGTCCTCCTACAATGAGCAGTTCTTC
. TRBJ2-3 . TRBV28 CASSPAVTEGTDTQYF TGTGCCAGCTCCCCCGCGGTAACAGAAGGCACAGATACGCAGTATTTT
. TRBJ2-2 TRBD2 TRBV3-1 CASSPRLAGGTGELFF TGTGCCAGCAGCCCTCGACTAGCGGGGGGAACCGGGGAGCTGTTTTTT